These T cell receptor beta chains were read from a single sample in a study of control samples from healthy donors and cancer patients. The repertoire was sequenced with immunoSEQ multiplex PCR; TCRdb's copy has only in-frame clones and lacks some. The table includes almost 90,000 clones, around 86% detected once. Sequences were obtained from blood. Receptors were obtained from a man younger than 45 in good health. Both conserved end residues are part of each CDR3. D genes are given only for firm matches. Rows may omit the clone size; those that give it use once, few, many or a size class.

size: -
V: TRBV7-3
D: -
J: TRBJ1-1
DNA: TGTGCCAGCAGCTCAGAACAGGGGAACACTGAAGCTTTCTTT
CDR3: CASSSEQGNTEAFF

size: once
V: TRBV7-9
D: -
J: TRBJ1-4
DNA: TGTGCCAGCAGCTTAGTGGGAGTCGGTAATGAAAAACTGTTTTTT
CDR3: CASSLVGVGNEKLFF

size: -
V: TRBV21-1
D: -
J: TRBJ1-2
DNA: TGTGCCAGCAGCAACAGGGCGCCCTTCTATGGCTACACCTTC
CDR3: CASSNRAPFYGYTF

size: -
V: TRBV19
D: -
J: TRBJ1-4
DNA: TGTGCCAGTAGTATGATTTCCCAGGGGACAACTAATGAAAAACTGTTTTTT
CDR3: CASSMISQGTTNEKLFF

size: -
V: TRBV18
D: TRBD2
J: TRBJ2-5
DNA: TGTGCCAGCTCACCACGCAGCGGGGGGGCCCAAGAGACCCAGTACTTC
CDR3: CASSPRSGGAQETQYF

size: -
V: TRBV29-1
D: -
J: TRBJ2-5
DNA: TGCAGCGTTGGGGCCCGAGGGGGGACCCAGTACTTC
CDR3: CSVGARGGTQYF

size: once
V: TRBV25-1
D: -
J: TRBJ1-1
DNA: TGTGCCAGCAGTGAATACGGAGAACTGAACACTGAAGCTTTCTTT
CDR3: CASSEYGELNTEAFF

size: -
V: TRBV6-2/TRBV6-3
D: -
J: TRBJ2-3
DNA: TGTGCCAGCAGTCCAACCGTCGGTACGCAGTATTTT
CDR3: CASSPTVGTQYF

size: -
V: TRBV29-1
D: -
J: TRBJ1-1
DNA: TGCAGCGTTAAACAGCCGCTGAACACTGAAGCTTTCTTT
CDR3: CSVKQPLNTEAFF

size: -
V: TRBV19
D: TRBD1
J: TRBJ1-4
DNA: TGTGCCAGTAGCCCTGAACCCGGGACAGGACTGAAGAAACTGTTTTTT
CDR3: CASSPEPGTGLKKLFF

size: -
V: TRBV6-5
D: -
J: TRBJ1-1
DNA: TGTGCCAGCAGCGGACAGAGACTGGCTGAAGCTTTCTTT
CDR3: CASSGQRLAEAFF

size: -
V: TRBV6-2/TRBV6-3
D: -
J: TRBJ1-1
DNA: TGTGCCAGCAGTTTCAGGGCCGGGACTGAAGCTTTCTTT
CDR3: CASSFRAGTEAFF

size: -
V: TRBV2
D: -
J: TRBJ2-7
DNA: TGTGCCAGCAACCGGGGTAGCCGAGTCTCCGAGCAGTACTTC
CDR3: CASNRGSRVSEQYF

size: -
V: TRBV6-6
D: -
J: TRBJ2-1
DNA: TGTGCCAGCCAAACGGGGCAGGGGTACAATGAGCAGTTCTTC
CDR3: CASQTGQGYNEQFF

size: -
V: TRBV7-9
D: TRBD1
J: TRBJ2-2
DNA: TGTGCCAGCCGAGGGGGCGCGGACACCGGGGAGCTGTTTTTT
CDR3: CASRGGADTGELFF

size: -
V: TRBV27
D: TRBD1
J: TRBJ1-2
DNA: TGTGCCAGCAGTCCGTGGACAGGGTTCAACTATGGCTACACCTTC
CDR3: CASSPWTGFNYGYTF

size: -
V: TRBV6-5
D: -
J: TRBJ2-1
DNA: TGTGCCAGCAGTTACGGGGATGAGCAGTTCTTC
CDR3: CASSYGDEQFF

size: -
V: TRBV30
D: -
J: TRBJ1-5
DNA: TGTGCCTGGGCGGGAGAGAATAGCAATCAGCCCCAGCATTTT
CDR3: CAWAGENSNQPQHF

size: -
V: TRBV19
D: TRBD1
J: TRBJ1-3
DNA: TGTGCCAGCCTCACAGGGGGTCTCGGAAACACCATATATTTT
CDR3: CASLTGGLGNTIYF

size: few
V: TRBV7-9
D: -
J: TRBJ1-2
DNA: TGTGCCAGCAGCTCAGCAGCTTATAACTATGGCTACACCTTC
CDR3: CASSSAAYNYGYTF